The present entry profiles one T cell receptor beta chain with its context. The CDR3 covers 17 residues. The ends lost 4 bases at V and 7 bases at J; junction bases unmatched: 16. CDR1 and CDR2 from the germline V gene are SGHVS and FNYEAQ. Participants, about 18 to 90 years old, spanned under 25 US areas. This sample is part of a study of blood T cell repertoires in COVID-19. Generated by immunoSEQ multiplex PCR, the TCRdb table keeps only in-frame clones and is missing some. The data contain some 320,000 clones, more than 90% of them singletons. The rearrangement joins TRBV7-6 to TRBJ2-1, with 7 positions matching TRBD2. The sample taken for sequencing was PBMCs or T cells enriched from blood (not recorded which). The sequence was collected from a man aged 55 to 70 who had recovered from COVID-19. DNA for the CDR3: TGTGCCAGCAGCTCCCCGTCCTATAACTCCGGGAGGAATGAGCAGTTCTTC. Protein product: CASSSPSYNSGRNEQFF.